This T cell receptor beta chain was recorded in a study of response to subunit inactivated influenza vaccine. TCRdb used MiXCR to reprocess the RT-PCR reads, holding one entry per CDR3 protein. Of about 190,000 distinct CDR3 sequences in the sample, under 15% are singletons; the top ten hold roughly 26%. Looked up from germline, CDR1 is LNHNV and CDR2 is YYDKDF (reference sequence). Between the trimmed V and J ends, which lost 8 bases and 0 bases, there was a span of 12 bases. The CDR3 has 14 residues. This chain joins TRBV15 and TRBJ2-3; TRBD2 might be the D (7 bases). This TCR came from a man in his forties or fifties who received an inactivated influenza vaccine. The sequencing here drew on CD8+ T cells sorted from PBMCs, taken roughly 5 days after vaccination. For the CDR3, the DNA is TGTGCCACCGGGGCGGGGGCGAGCACAGATACGCAGTATTTT. Encoded protein: CATGAGASTDTQYF.